Listed below are T cell receptor beta chains from one sample, sequenced in a study of cytomegalovirus exposure and HLA in healthy donors. Using immunoSEQ multiplex PCR, the repertoire was profiled, and TCRdb retains in-frame clones only, with some absent. The sample has about 210,000 clones, about 79% seen once. Sequencing used PBMCs. Receptors were obtained from a male donor in good health and CMV-seronegative. CDR3s include the opening cysteine and the closing phenylalanine or tryptophan. The order of the fields is V gene, clone size, J gene, D gene, CDR3 DNA, CDR3 protein. A D gene is named only where the DNA matches it firmly. The size of a clone is reported for some rows only, either as once, few or many, or as a class for expanded clones.

V: TRBV5-4; size: NA; J: TRBJ2-5; D: NA; DNA: TGTGCCAGCAGCAACCCGACTAGAGAAGAGACCCAGTACTTC; CDR3: CASSNPTREETQYF
V: TRBV6-4; size: NA; J: TRBJ2-2; D: NA; DNA: TGTGCCAGCAGTGATACCGTGCGAGGCACCGGGGAGCTGTTTTTT; CDR3: CASSDTVRGTGELFF
V: TRBV5-1; size: NA; J: TRBJ2-1; D: NA; DNA: TGCGCCAGCAGCTTGGGGCGGCCACTCGGGAATGAGCAGTTCTTC; CDR3: CASSLGRPLGNEQFF
V: TRBV2; size: NA; J: TRBJ1-6; D: NA; DNA: TGTGCCAGCAGGGCACAGAATTATAATTCACCCCTCCACTTT; CDR3: CASRAQNYNSPLHF
V: TRBV9; size: NA; J: TRBJ1-4; D: NA; DNA: TGTGCCAGCAGCGTCGAGGGAGGCCGAGGAAATGAAAAACTGTTTTTT; CDR3: CASSVEGGRGNEKLFF
V: TRBV5-1; size: NA; J: TRBJ1-5; D: NA; DNA: TGCGCCAGCAGCCCGGGGGGGGGCTCGAGTCAGCCCCAGCATTTT; CDR3: CASSPGGGSSQPQHF
V: TRBV5-6; size: few; J: TRBJ2-1; D: TRBD2; DNA: TGTGCCAGCAGCTCCGAACTAGCGGGAGTGTGGTACAATGAGCAGTTCTTC; CDR3: CASSSELAGVWYNEQFF
V: TRBV6-5; size: NA; J: TRBJ2-5; D: TRBD2; DNA: TGTGCCAGCGGGGTATTGGGAGGGCCGTCGGAGACCCAGTACTTC; CDR3: CASGVLGGPSETQYF
V: TRBV7-2; size: NA; J: TRBJ2-7; D: NA; DNA: TGTGCCAGCAGCTTATGGTCGAGGTACACCGACTACGAGCAGTACTTC; CDR3: CASSLWSRYTDYEQYF
V: TRBV9; size: NA; J: TRBJ1-4; D: TRBD1; DNA: TGTGCCAGCAGCGTAGGGGCACAGGGGAACGAAAAACTGTTTTTT; CDR3: CASSVGAQGNEKLFF
V: TRBV30; size: NA; J: TRBJ2-7; D: NA; DNA: TGTGCCTGGAGTTGGGTAGCCTCCTACGAGCAGTACTTC; CDR3: CAWSWVASYEQYF